Listed here is a single T cell receptor (beta chain). Its antigen is unidentified. At the end of 10 days of culture, CD4+ T cells were isolated. This sample was included in a study of vaccination effects on CD4 cells after COVID-19. Study-wide context: Participants were given two doses of BNT162b2 or mRNA-1273 vaccine. A couple of convalescent donors provided samples 16 days and one week before vaccination. Study-level findings and limits: Marked clonal contraction of infection- and vaccine-induced clones was seen late after vaccination.

The CDR3 covers 15 residues. Germline V CDR1 and CDR2: MNHNY, SVGAGI (reference sequence). After removal of 0 bases from V and 6 bases from J, the junction contained 4 bases not matched to a gene. Assay used: immunoSEQ multiplex PCR; TCRdb lists only in-frame clones, some missing. This sample has approximately 45,000 clones, with 70% to 75% found just once. The material sequenced was CD4+ T cells from PBMCs cultured without peptide, taken before COVID-19 vaccination. The TCR sequence derives from a human donor who had a prior SARS-CoV-2 infection. The chain couples TRBV6-6 to TRBJ1-5, with 8 bases matching TRBD1. The CDR3 DNA is TGTGCCAGCAGTTACTCGACAGGGGAGGGTCAGCCCCAGCATTTT. As protein: CASSYSTGEGQPQHF.